This T cell receptor (beta chain) was recorded in a study of shared clonotypes between healthy human individuals (dated by TCRdb to the early 2020s). With respect to the entire study: The cohort comprised two women and a few men aged 18 to 49 years. Blood TCR repertoires of about 5 healthy adults were deeply sequenced to estimate repertoire size and the extent of clonotype sharing between individuals. Libraries were prepared and TCR repertoires were sequenced by different laboratories using diverse techniques, in order to increase sequencing depth and limit assay-specific biases. Between about 0.8 and 9 billion PBMCs per donor were obtained by leukapheresis. General study outcomes and caveats: Pairwise subsampling indicated that sequencing depth was expected to affect the degree of clonotype sharing among donors. Because the study included only a small number of donors, the genetic and exposure-history diversity represented was limited. Sampling was restricted to blood, and TCR repertoires in tissue are likely to differ from TCR repertoires in blood.

Using the deep immunoSEQ assay, TCR CDR3 regions were amplified from genomic DNA by multiplex PCR. For each cell subset, the extracted genomic DNA was distributed evenly across all wells of several immunoSEQ 96-well plates, and each plate served as one replicate. For unsorted PBMC, each replicate PCR was loaded with approximately 300 ng genomic DNA, equivalent to about 33,000 T cell genomes. Genomic DNA from unsorted PBMC was sequenced over ten immunoSEQ deep assay plates. Purified libraries were quantified with a Qubit 3.0 fluorometer, sized on a Bioanalyzer 2100, and re-quantified with the KAPA Library Quantification kit. Every immunoSEQ 96-well plate was sequenced on a separate single-read 150-cycle Illumina NextSeq 550 flow cell. Concerning the study's data processing: Because the immunoSEQ output held only junctional sequences and lacked quality scores, the filtering could not match the filtering applied to full-length reads. To assign V/J genes and CDR3, sequences were annotated against IMGT germline references using PyIR, a Python wrapper for IgBLAST v1.9. Any read was removed if the V/J assignment was weak (E-value above 1e-6), the CDR3 was missing, or the read contained stop codons, out-of-frame junctions, or ambiguous translated residues. V3J clonotypes were defined as sequences sharing the same inferred V gene, J gene, and CDR3 amino acid sequence. To compute the percentage overlap between repertoires, the number of shared unique clonotypes was divided by the size of the smaller repertoire. Richness of each repertoire was evaluated using RTK rarefaction, the Chao1 estimator, and Recon v2.1 estimates of unobserved clonotypes. TCRdb holds this immuneACCESS table with in-frame rearrangements only. Some clones are missing; in checked studies, unresolved V genes explain under half, and the rest has no known cause. V, J and clone size are taken as reported in that table, and D and trimming were inferred from the DNA itself. The sample contains fewer than 550,000 clones, nearly 80% of them found a single time. Of the sample, under 15% is held by the ten largest clones.

Healthy HIV-negative adults with no recently reported acute infections or vaccinations were included as donors. Every donor was a Caucasian adult residing in Nashville, Tennessee, USA. For unsorted samples, some 90 million PBMCs were counted and genomic DNA was extracted with the QIAamp DNA Blood Mini kit. Blood was obtained by leukapheresis, after which PBMCs were separated by Ficoll-Histopaque density gradient centrifugation and cryopreserved in liquid nitrogen vapor phase. This clone was found once. Its recognized antigen is unknown. Base qualities are not provided; no much larger clone lies one nucleotide away. Including the terminal cysteine and phenylalanine, the CDR3 comprises 16 residues. The only DNA kept is the CDR3, 48 bases in frame from the first base. Via the germline V gene (reference sequence), CDR1 is SEHNR and CDR2 FQNEAQ. Trimming removed 1 base from V and 5 bases from J; the gene matches leave 7 bases unexplained.

The clonotype originates from a woman aged 40 to 49 in good health. Some clones in this sample may be carry-over from other donors' samples. Specimen: PBMCs. Recombination connected TRBV7-9 to TRBJ2-5; 10 central nucleotides agree with TRBD1. DNA sequence: TGTGCCAGCAGCTTAGGGGACAGGGGAGGATGGGAGACCCAGTACTTC. Translated, this is CASSLGDRGGWETQYF.